This is a list of T cell receptor beta chains from one sample in a study of cytomegalovirus exposure and HLA in healthy donors. The data were produced by immunoSEQ multiplex PCR, yet TCRdb's version contains in-frame clones alone and is incomplete. The profile shows nearly 300,000 clones, roughly 90% of them singletons. Sequencing was carried out using PBMCs. These receptors were collected from a man aged 35 to 55 in good health and CMV-seropositive. CDR3s include the opening cysteine and the closing phenylalanine or tryptophan. Fields, in order: V gene, D gene, J gene, clone size, CDR3 protein, CDR3 DNA. A D gene is named only where the DNA matches it firmly. Clone sizes are given selectively: once, few, many, or a class where the clone is expanded.

TRBV5-4	TRBD1	TRBJ1-3	few	CAAGTGPSRAGNTIYF	TGTGCCGCCGGGACAGGCCCCTCCAGGGCTGGAAACACCATATATTTT
TRBV5-1	.	TRBJ2-1	.	CASSLAGIKPSSYNEQFF	TGCGCCAGCAGCTTGGCGGGGATTAAACCTAGCTCCTACAATGAGCAGTTCTTC
TRBV7-2	.	TRBJ1-5	.	CASSLGEDSNQPQHF	TGTGCCAGCAGCTTGGGCGAAGATAGCAATCAGCCCCAGCATTTT
TRBV5-4	.	TRBJ2-7	.	CASSFQVGRDEQYF	TGTGCCAGCAGCTTTCAGGTGGGGAGAGACGAGCAGTACTTC
TRBV5-3	TRBD1	TRBJ1-3	.	CARSKGQGIGNTIYF	TGTGCCAGAAGCAAGGGACAGGGGATTGGAAACACCATATATTTT
TRBV28	.	TRBJ1-3	.	CASLMGGFGNTIYF	TGTGCCAGCCTAATGGGAGGGTTTGGAAACACCATATATTTT
TRBV25-1	TRBD2	TRBJ2-3	.	CASSEYVGEGGTDTQYF	TGTGCCAGCAGTGAATACGTCGGGGAGGGAGGCACAGATACGCAGTATTTT
TRBV29-1	.	TRBJ2-1	.	CSVEDSKEANEQFF	TGCAGCGTTGAAGATTCAAAGGAGGCCAATGAGCAGTTCTTC
TRBV5-4	TRBD1	TRBJ2-7	.	CASSLFGGQGESYEQYF	TGTGCCAGCAGCCTATTCGGGGGACAGGGGGAGTCCTACGAGCAGTACTTC
TRBV6-6	TRBD1	TRBJ2-7	few	CASRQGAGEQYF	TGTGCCAGCAGGCAGGGGGCTGGCGAGCAGTACTTC
TRBV4-2	.	TRBJ1-4	.	CASSQRVGGTTNEKLFF	TGTGCCAGCAGCCAAAGGGTCGGGGGGACGACTAATGAAAAACTGTTTTTT
TRBV2	.	TRBJ1-6	.	CALREGGSGNSPLHF	TGTGCCCTCCGGGAGGGGGGCAGTGGTAATTCACCCCTCCACTTT
TRBV9	TRBD2	TRBJ2-3	.	CASGTERETDTQYF	TGTGCCAGCGGGACTGAGCGGGAGACAGATACGCAGTATTTT
TRBV5-6	.	TRBJ2-2	once	CASSHGEGIVYTGELFF	TGTGCCAGCAGCCACGGTGAGGGTATAGTTTACACCGGGGAGCTGTTTTTT
TRBV7-6	.	TRBJ1-1	.	CASSPERGGITEAFF	TGTGCCAGCAGCCCGGAACGGGGGGGGATTACTGAAGCTTTCTTT
TRBV27	TRBD2	TRBJ2-2	.	CASSLERGVGTGELFF	TGTGCCAGCAGTTTGGAGCGGGGGGTAGGGACCGGGGAGCTGTTTTTT
TRBV6-1	TRBD1	TRBJ1-4	few	CASSERAGGSEKLFF	TGTGCCAGCAGTGAACGGGCAGGGGGCAGTGAAAAACTGTTTTTT
TRBV5-8	.	TRBJ1-5	.	CASSSGHINQPQHF	TGTGCCAGCAGCTCCGGACACATCAATCAGCCCCAGCATTTT
TRBV7-9	TRBD2	TRBJ2-3	.	CASSPGGGRGITDTQYF	TGTGCCAGCAGCCCGGGGGGGGGCCGCGGGATCACAGATACGCAGTATTTT
TRBV2	TRBD2	TRBJ2-7	.	CASSEWASGNQYEQYF	TGTGCCAGCAGTGAATGGGCTAGCGGGAACCAATACGAGCAGTACTTC
TRBV18	.	TRBJ2-7	once	CASSPEPTWGSSYEQYF	TGTGCCAGCTCACCAGAACCCACGTGGGGCAGCTCCTACGAGCAGTACTTC
TRBV28	.	TRBJ1-4	.	CASSLLGPNEKLFF	TGTGCCAGCAGCCTCCTGGGCCCTAATGAAAAACTGTTTTTT
TRBV2	TRBD1	TRBJ1-1	once	CARGQGNTEAFF	TGTGCCAGGGGACAGGGGAACACTGAAGCTTTCTTT
TRBV4-2	TRBD2	TRBJ2-7	once	CASSPLAATGEQYF	TGTGCCAGCAGCCCACTAGCGGCTACGGGCGAGCAGTACTTC
TRBV14	.	TRBJ1-2	.	CASSQVRGSLSNF	TGTGCCAGCAGCCAAGTCCGGGGTAGTCTAAGCAACTTC
TRBV6-5	.	TRBJ1-3	once	CASRRQGSEGNTIYF	TGTGCCAGCAGGAGGCAGGGAAGCGAGGGAAACACCATATATTTT
TRBV15	.	TRBJ2-1	.	CATSRDLAYNEQFF	TGTGCCACCAGCAGAGATCTTGCCTACAATGAGCAGTTCTTC
TRBV6-5	TRBD1	TRBJ1-3	.	CASRADRAGNTIYF	TGTGCCAGCAGAGCGGACAGGGCCGGAAACACCATATATTTT
TRBV7-8	TRBD2	TRBJ2-1	.	CASSTGTSGQNEQFF	TGTGCCAGCAGCACCGGGACTAGCGGACAAAATGAGCAGTTCTTC
TRBV7-9	.	TRBJ2-1	.	CASSLAWPYNEQFF	TGTGCCAGCAGCTTAGCGTGGCCTTACAATGAGCAGTTCTTC
TRBV28	.	TRBJ2-6	.	CASRLGGAGSGANVLTF	TGTGCCAGCAGGCTGGGGGGGGCTGGGTCTGGGGCCAACGTCCTGACTTTC
TRBV9	TRBD1	TRBJ2-2	.	CASSAKTGENTGELFF	TGTGCCAGCAGCGCAAAGACAGGGGAGAACACCGGGGAGCTGTTTTTT
TRBV9	TRBD2	TRBJ2-1	.	CASSALAVNNEQFF	TGTGCCAGCAGCGCTCTAGCGGTCAACAATGAGCAGTTCTTC
TRBV6-6	TRBD2	TRBJ2-7	.	CASRPPEAGGYEQYF	TGTGCCAGCAGGCCCCCCGAGGCGGGAGGCTACGAGCAGTACTTC
TRBV7-9	TRBD1	TRBJ2-7	.	CASSSAGQGSYEQYF	TGTGCCAGCAGCTCCGCCGGACAGGGCTCGTACGAGCAGTACTTC
TRBV27	TRBD1	TRBJ1-2	.	CASSLGTGFYGYTF	TGTGCCAGCAGTTTAGGGACAGGGTTCTATGGCTACACCTTC
TRBV6-5	TRBD2	TRBJ2-3	.	CASSTSGIADTQYF	TGTGCCAGCAGTACTAGCGGGATCGCAGATACGCAGTATTTT
TRBV21-1	.	TRBJ2-5	.	CASTSPGLAEKETQYF	TGTGCCAGCACCTCCCCGGGACTAGCGGAAAAAGAGACCCAGTACTTC
TRBV7-2	.	TRBJ1-3	.	CASSFSDSPRNTIYF	TGTGCCAGCAGCTTTTCTGACAGTCCACGAAACACCATATATTTT
TRBV6-5	.	TRBJ2-1	once	CASSYSDRPPNEQFF	TGTGCCAGCAGTTACTCCGACAGGCCCCCCAATGAGCAGTTCTTC
TRBV2	TRBD2	TRBJ2-7	.	CASRFSGGSDEQYF	TGTGCCAGCAGGTTCTCGGGGGGTAGCGACGAGCAGTACTTC
TRBV28	.	TRBJ1-1	.	CASSFYYRTEAFF	TGTGCCAGCAGTTTCTATTACCGCACTGAAGCTTTCTTT
TRBV6-5	.	TRBJ1-3	few	CASATGISGNTIYF	TGTGCCAGCGCCACGGGGATCTCTGGAAACACCATATATTTT
TRBV29-1	TRBD2	TRBJ2-2	.	CSVEVAGLAETGELFF	TGCAGCGTTGAAGTTGCGGGACTAGCGGAAACCGGGGAGCTGTTTTTT
TRBV7-3	.	TRBJ2-1	.	CASSLYGRNNEQFF	TGTGCCAGCAGCTTATACGGGAGAAACAATGAGCAGTTCTTC
TRBV4-2	.	TRBJ2-7	.	CASSQVGASCEQYF	TGTGCCAGCAGCCAAGTTGGAGCGAGCTGCGAGCAGTACTTC
TRBV27	TRBD1	TRBJ1-1	.	CASSGQANTEAFF	TGTGCCAGCAGCGGACAGGCGAACACTGAAGCTTTCTTT
TRBV16	.	TRBJ1-1	few	CASTIYTRTEAFF	TGTGCCAGCACCATATATACGCGCACTGAAGCTTTCTTT
TRBV19	.	TRBJ2-3	once	CASRGGRADTQYF	TGTGCCAGTAGGGGGGGGCGCGCAGATACGCAGTATTTT
TRBV6-5	TRBD2	TRBJ2-7	.	CASSPGLAGSYEQYF	TGTGCCAGCAGTCCGGGACTAGCGGGATCCTACGAGCAGTACTTC
TRBV7-8	.	TRBJ2-3	.	CASSLDRDSPLSDTQYF	TGTGCCAGCAGCTTAGACCGGGACTCGCCACTCTCAGATACGCAGTATTTT
TRBV5-1	TRBD2	TRBJ2-1	.	CASSLQGLAGYNEQFF	TGCGCCAGCAGCTTACAGGGACTAGCGGGATACAATGAGCAGTTCTTC
TRBV7-9	.	TRBJ2-3	.	CSSSSGGSSTDTQYF	TGTTCCAGCAGCTCCGGTGGGAGTAGCACAGATACGCAGTATTTT
TRBV15	.	TRBJ2-1	.	CATSREGRLSYNEQFF	TGTGCCACCAGCAGAGAGGGGCGTCTTTCCTACAATGAGCAGTTCTTC
TRBV5-1	TRBD1	TRBJ2-7	.	CASSFLPQGVGIYEQYF	TGCGCCAGCAGCTTTCTACCACAGGGGGTCGGGATTTACGAGCAGTACTTC
TRBV5-1	TRBD1	TRBJ2-1	.	CASSRDSSYNEQFF	TGCGCCAGCAGCCGGGACAGCTCCTACAATGAGCAGTTCTTC
TRBV7-2	TRBD2	TRBJ2-5	once	CASSLDPSGGGKTQYF	TGTGCCAGCAGCTTAGATCCTAGCGGGGGAGGAAAGACCCAGTACTTC
TRBV19	TRBD2	TRBJ2-5	.	CASSLGGTKETQYF	TGTGCCAGTAGCCTGGGAGGGACGAAAGAGACCCAGTACTTC